This T cell receptor (beta chain) stems from a study of T cells in women clearing cervical HPV infection. HPV was found by MY09/MY11 PCR and dot-blot genotyping. TCRdb's table, derived via immunoSEQ multiplex PCR, lists solely in-frame clones and lacks some. Reported are some 40,000 clones; the ten largest clones contain about 6%. General observations from the study: Controls had more TRBV6-7 (roughly 0.16%) than cases (around 0.11%). It is unknown whether associations predate infection; no effector/memory or HPV-specific sorting.

After removal of 3 bases from V and 8 bases from J, the junction contained 14 bases not matched to a gene. The germline V gene has CDR1 KGHSH and CDR2 LQKENI. The CDR3 loop spans 17 amino acids. As regards this clone: Its antigen is not identified. Read coverage stops 3 residues before the CDR3 terminus; the germline J gene supplies the remainder.

The J gene is TRBJ2-1, the V gene TRBV18; 9 positions match TRBD2. Sequences were obtained from blood buffy coat. The sequence was collected from a woman aged 18 to 69 with a cervical HPV16 infection that either progressed to CIN3+ or cleared (not recorded which). Incomplete CDR3 DNA: TGTGCCAGCTCACCGCTCATCTATCTAGCGGGACGCGATGAG. As protein: CASSPLIYLAGRDE. The entire CDR3 is CASSPLIYLAGRDEQFF. The full variable domain, rest sourced from reference TRBV18 and TRBJ2-1, is NAGVMQNPRHLVRRRGQEARLRCSPMKGHSHVYWYRQLPEEGLKFMVYLQKENIIDESGMPKERFSAEFPKEGPSILRIQQVVRGDSAAYFCASSPLIYLAGRDEQFFGPGTRLTVL.